The present T cell receptor (beta chain) was sequenced within a study of human T cells and chemical hapten exposure. Study as a whole: 2% DPC applied to a roughly 2 cm by roughly 2 cm arm area sensitized donors. There were per-sample TCR yield variations, arising mainly from small pooled library volume differences. Study-level findings and limits: Expanded TCR sets contained significantly more large CDR3 similarity clusters than controls. PT1 expanded TCR counts and patch test score were linked, and their correlation was positive.

Time point in this sample: pre-sensitization, week 0. Documented treatment: therapeutic diphenylcyclopropenone sensitization with weekly scalp DPC. TCRdb ran MiXCR on the RACE reads and lists one entry per CDR3 protein. Altogether 250,000 to 300,000 distinct CDR3 sequences are present, around 7.3% being singletons, with the ten largest covering roughly 1.2%. On this clonotype: Antigen: not known.

The TCR originated in a man aged 18 to 29 with alopecia areata. Some clones in this sample may be carry-over from other donors' samples. This specimen was whole blood, taken in connection with sensitization to the hapten diphenylcyclopropenone (DPC).

Here the CDR3 DNA reads TGCAGTGCTAGAGATTTGGACCCCTGGGGCACCGGGGAGCTGTTTTTT. Its translation is CSARDLDPWGTGELFF. The chain combines TRBV20-1 with TRBJ2-2; D gene ambiguous. Per germline, CDR1 DFQATT and CDR2 SNEGSKA (reference sequence). The CDR3 has 16 residues. V was pared by 0 bases and J by 4 bases, with 15 bases between.